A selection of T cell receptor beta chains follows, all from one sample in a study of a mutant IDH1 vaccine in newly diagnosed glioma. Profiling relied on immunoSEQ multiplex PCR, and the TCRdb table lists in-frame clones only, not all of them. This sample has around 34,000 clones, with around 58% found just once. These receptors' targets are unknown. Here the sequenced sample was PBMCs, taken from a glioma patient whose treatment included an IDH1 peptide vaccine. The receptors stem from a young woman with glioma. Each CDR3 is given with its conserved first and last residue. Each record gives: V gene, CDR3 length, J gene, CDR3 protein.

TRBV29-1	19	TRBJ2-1	CSVEGPTRVRPDGYNEQFF
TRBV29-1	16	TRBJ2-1	CSVEDPPGSSYNEQFF
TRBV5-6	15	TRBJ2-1	CASSWLRGSYNEQFF
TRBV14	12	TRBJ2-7	CASSRVTYEQYF
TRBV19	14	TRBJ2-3	CASSRRVLASEQYF
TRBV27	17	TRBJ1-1	CASEKEVGNRASTEAFF
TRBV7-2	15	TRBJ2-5	CASSLAGLVSETQYF
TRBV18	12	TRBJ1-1	CASSPAGVQAFF
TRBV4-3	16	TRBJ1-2	CASSQVSSDGPYGYTF
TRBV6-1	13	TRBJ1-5	CASSEVGGWPQHF
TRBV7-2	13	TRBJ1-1	CASSLEGNTEAFF
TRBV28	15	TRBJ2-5	CASRPGTDRRETQYF
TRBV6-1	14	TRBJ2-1	CASGRDRGPNEQFF
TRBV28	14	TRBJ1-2	CASRGRDRSYGYTF
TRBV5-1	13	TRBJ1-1	CASSSYSGTEAFF
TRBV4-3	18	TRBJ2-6	CASSPSTTSQSRANVLTF
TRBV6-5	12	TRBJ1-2	CASSYGNYGYTF
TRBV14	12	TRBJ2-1	CASSQTWGEQFF
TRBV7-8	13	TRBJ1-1	CASSLAGTGEAFF
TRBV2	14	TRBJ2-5	CASSSGGTGQTQYF
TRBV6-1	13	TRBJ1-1	CASTGQMNTEAFF
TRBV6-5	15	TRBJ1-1	CASRPPAGPNTEAFF
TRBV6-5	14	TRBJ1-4	CASKYSLSNEKLFF
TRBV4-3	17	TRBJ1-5	CASSQEVSPGGNQPQHF
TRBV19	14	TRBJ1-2	CASSLQAGFSSYTF
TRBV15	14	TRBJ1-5	CATSPWGSNQPQHF
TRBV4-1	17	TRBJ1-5	CASSRAAGQGSDQPQHF
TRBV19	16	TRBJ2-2	CASSNAGRGRLGELFF
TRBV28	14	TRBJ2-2	CATTRPSYTGELFF
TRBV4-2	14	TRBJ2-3	CASSFRIGSDTQYF
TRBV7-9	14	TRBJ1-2	CASSLTLASYGYTF
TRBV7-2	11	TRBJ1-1	CASTLYTEAFF
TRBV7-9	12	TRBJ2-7	CASSLEQGGQYF
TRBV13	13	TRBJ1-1	CASSLDFGSEAFF
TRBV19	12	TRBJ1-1	CASSLKNTEAFF
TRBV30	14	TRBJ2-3	CAGTRGLAADTQYF